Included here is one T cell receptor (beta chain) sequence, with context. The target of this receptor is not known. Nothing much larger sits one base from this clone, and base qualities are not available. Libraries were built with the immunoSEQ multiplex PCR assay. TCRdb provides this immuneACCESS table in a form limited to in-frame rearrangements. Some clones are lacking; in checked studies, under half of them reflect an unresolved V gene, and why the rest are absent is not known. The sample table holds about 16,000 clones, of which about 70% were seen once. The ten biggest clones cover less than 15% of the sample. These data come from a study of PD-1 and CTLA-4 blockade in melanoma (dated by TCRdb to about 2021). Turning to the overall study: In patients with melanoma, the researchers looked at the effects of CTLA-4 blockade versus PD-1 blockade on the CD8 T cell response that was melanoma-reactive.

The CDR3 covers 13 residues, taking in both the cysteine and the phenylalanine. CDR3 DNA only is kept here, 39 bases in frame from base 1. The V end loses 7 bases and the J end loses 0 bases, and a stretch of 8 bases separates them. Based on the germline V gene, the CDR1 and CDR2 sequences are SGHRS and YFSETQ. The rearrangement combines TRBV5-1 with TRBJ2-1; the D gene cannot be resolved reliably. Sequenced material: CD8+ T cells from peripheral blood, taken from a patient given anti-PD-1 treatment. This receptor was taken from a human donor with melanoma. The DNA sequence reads TGCGCCAGCCGGCTAAGCTCCTACAATGAGCAGTTCTTC. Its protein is CASRLSSYNEQFF.